What follows is one T cell receptor (beta chain) and its context. This sample was taken from a study of shared clonotypes between healthy human individuals. Looking at the study overall: The cohort had two women and a few men, ages 18 to 49. CD4 naive cells filled three plates per donor, CD4 memory three, CD8 naive two and CD8 memory one.

Only in-frame clones appear in the TCRdb table, and some are missing; sequencing was by immunoSEQ multiplex PCR. The data show approximately 100,000 clones, with about 67% seen just once and about 25% held by the top ten. CD8 memory cells included CD45RO+ cells plus CCR7-negative CD45RA+ TemRA cells. Per the germline V gene, CDR1 is SGHTA and CDR2 is FQGNSA. This CDR3 contains 13 residues. Trimming pared 5 bases from V and 8 bases from J, leaving 12 bases between. The chain carries TRBV7-2 and TRBJ1-4, with a weak D call TRBD1 (6 bases). Input material: memory CD8+ T cells sorted from blood. Subset noted: CD45RO+ cells pooled with CCR7-negative TemRA cells. This receptor was identified in a woman aged 25 to 39 in good health. CDR3 nucleotides: TGTGCCAGCAGCAACGCCGGGGGCGAAAAACTGTTTTTT. This gives the protein CASSNAGGEKLFF. Looking up the rest from reference TRBV7-2 and TRBJ1-4 gives the full variable domain: GAGVSQSPSNKVTEKGKDVELRCDPISGHTALYWYRQSLGQGLEFLIYFQGNSAPDKSGLPSDRFSAERTGGSVSTLTIQRTQQEDSAVYLCASSNAGGEKLFFGSGTQLSVL.